One sample yielded the 27 T cell receptor beta chains listed below, sequenced in a study of T cells in localized non-small cell lung cancer. Profiling relied on immunoSEQ multiplex PCR, and the TCRdb table lists in-frame clones only, not all of them. The table records some 10,000 clones, approximately 50% of them present only once. The specimen comprised lymph node tissue, sampled before any cancer treatment. These receptors originate from a woman aged 40-70 years with stage II squamous cell lung carcinoma.

The chain employs TRBV28 and TRBJ1-2, with D unresolved. The germline V gene encodes CDR1 MDHEN and CDR2 SYDVKM. There are 13 residues in the CDR3. V lost 5 bases and J lost 4, with 11 bases in between. This chain's CDR3 is CASSTPGFYGYTF. In DNA form, the CDR3 reads TGTGCCAGCAGTACACCGGGATTCTATGGCTACACCTTC.

The rearrangement joins TRBV29-1 to TRBJ2-7, with TRBD2 as a possible D gene (5 bases). Trimming pared 4 bases from V and 0 bases from J, leaving 10 bases between. This CDR3 region has 13 residues. CDR1 and CDR2 (germline): SQVTM, ANQGSEA. CDR3 nucleotides: TGCAGCGTTGTCCGGGGAAGCTCCTACGAGCAGTACTTC. Its protein is CSVVRGSSYEQYF.

This chain links TRBV4-1 with TRBJ2-1; D call uncertain. The CDR3 has 15 amino acids. Germline loops: CDR1 MGHRA, CDR2 YSYEKL. V dropped 2 bases and J dropped 0 bases, with 8 bases sitting between them. The CDR3 nucleotides read TGCGCCAGCAGCCAAAGTGGTCCCTCCTACAATGAGCAGTTCTTC. This codes for CASSQSGPSYNEQFF.

This clone was counted only a few times. The chain carries TRBV11-3 and TRBJ2-7, with D possibly TRBD1 on 6 matching bases. The V gene lost 1 base and the J gene lost 2 bases, with 12 bases spanning the gap. This CDR3 has 15 amino acids. The germline gives CDR1 SGHNT, CDR2 YENEEA. The DNA for the CDR3 is TGTGCCAGCAGCTTAGGGACCCCAGGGGCCTACGAGCAGTACTTC. This codes for CASSLGTPGAYEQYF.

The CDR3 is CASRRASKDSNQPQHF. The CDR3, as DNA: TGTGCCAGTAGAAGGGCCAGCAAGGATAGCAATCAGCCCCAGCATTTT. The rearrangement links TRBV19 to TRBJ1-5; D not resolved. The ends were cut back, 6 bases at V and 0 bases at J, with 15 bases in the middle. This CDR3 spans 16 amino acids. The V gene's germline CDR1 is LNHDA and CDR2 SQIVND (reference sequence).

The chain combines TRBV5-1 with TRBJ2-2; D possibly uses TRBD1 or TRBD2 (5 bases each). Germline assignment: CDR1 SGHRS and CDR2 YFSETQ. The CDR3 has 15 amino acids. Trimming cost V 2 bases and J 2 bases, with 10 bases left between them. The CDR3 bases are TGCGCCAGCAGCTTAGAGGGGCGCAACACCGGGGAGCTGTTTTTT. This gives the protein CASSLEGRNTGELFF.

J is TRBJ1-2 and V is TRBV10-3; perhaps TRBD1 as D (6 bases). The germline V and J ends were trimmed by 10 bases and 5 bases, with 20 bases remaining between them. The germline V gene encodes CDR1 ENHRY and CDR2 SYGVKD. The CDR3 has 14 residues. The CDR3 region has the DNA TGTGCCAGCGGCCTCCGGGGGGCGCGGTATGGCTACACCTTC. It translates to CASGLRGARYGYTF.

The chain has TRBV10-3 and TRBJ1-1; no firm D call. CDR1 ENHRY and CDR2 SYGVKD come from the germline V gene. This CDR3 has 16 amino acids. Between the trimmed V and J ends, which lost 0 bases and 4 bases, there was a span of 15 bases. The CDR3 spells CAISESGKVSSTEAFF. CDR3 coding DNA: TGTGCCATCAGTGAGTCGGGGAAGGTATCGAGCACTGAAGCTTTCTTT.

DNA of the CDR3: TGTGCCAGCAGGGACAGGGGGCGCGGGTGGGTAGAGACCCAGTACTTC. Translated, it gives CASRDRGRGWVETQYF. The rearrangement joins TRBV6-8 to TRBJ2-5; TRBD1 agrees at 11 bases. V lost 6 bases to trimming and J lost 4 bases; unmatched junction nucleotides: 10. The germline gives CDR1 MNHGY, CDR2 SAAAGT. The CDR3 contains 16 residues.

This chain connects TRBV19 to TRBJ1-3; no clear D gene. The ends were cut back, 3 bases at V and 6 bases at J, with 15 bases in the middle. The length of the CDR3 is 15 residues. The V gene's germline CDR1 is LNHDA and CDR2 SQIVND (reference sequence). In nucleotides, the CDR3 is TGTGCCAGTAGTATGGCACAGCCAGGAGAAAACACCATATATTTT. Amino acid sequence: CASSMAQPGENTIYF.

The chain combines TRBV6-8 with TRBJ2-7; D remains unclear. Germline CDR1 reads MNHGY; CDR2 reads SAAAGT. The CDR3 is 13 amino acids. V was clipped by 7 bases and J by 2 bases, with 12 bases between them. CDR3 region: CASIEGRTYEQYF. CDR3 DNA: TGTGCCAGCATCGAAGGACGGACCTACGAGCAGTACTTC.

V and J are TRBV15 and TRBJ1-2; 7 positions agree with TRBD1. The trim removed 2 bases at V and 8 bases at J, leaving 14 bases unmatched. There are 16 residues in the CDR3. Per the germline V gene, CDR1 is LNHNV and CDR2 is YYDKDF (reference sequence). The CDR3 DNA follows: TGTGCCACCAGCAGATCCCAAGAGGGACAGCGAAAAGGCTACACCTTC. Protein sequence: CATSRSQEGQRKGYTF.

This clone was seen a single time. V usage is TRBV28 and J usage is TRBJ2-7; no definite D call. Germline CDR1 is MDHEN and CDR2 is SYDVKM. Trimming pared 3 bases from V and 2 bases from J, leaving 5 bases between. The CDR3 length is 12 residues. The CDR3: CASSFPPYEQYF. CDR3 DNA: TGTGCCAGCAGTTTCCCCCCCTACGAGCAGTACTTC.

This clone occurred a few times. This rearrangement joins TRBV15 to TRBJ1-2; 7 nucleotides match TRBD1. Germline loops: CDR1 LNHNV, CDR2 YYDKDF (reference sequence). The J segment lost 5 bases and the V segment lost 0 bases, leaving 6 bases of the junction unmatched. The CDR3 contains 15 residues. CDR3 DNA: TGTGCCACCAGCAGAGAACAGGGGAGGTATTATGGCTACACCTTC. This encodes CATSREQGRYYGYTF. The full variable domain, in which reference TRBV15 and TRBJ1-2 provide the parts outside the CDR3, is DAMVIQNPRYQVTQFGKPVTLSCSQTLNHNVMYWYQQKSSQAPKLLFHYYDKDFNNEADTPDNFQSRRPNTSFCFLDIRSPGLGDTAMYLCATSREQGRYYGYTFGSGTRLTVV.

Only one count was recorded for this clone. Germline is not matched at one junction end, which may reflect a read error. The gene calls are TRBV6-8 and TRBJ1-4; D is ambiguous. The CDR3 is made up of 14 amino acids. Germline CDR1 reads MNHGY; CDR2 reads SAAAGT. DNA for the CDR3: TGTGCCAGCAGTGACTCGGACGGTTACGAAAAACTGTTTTTT. Residues: CASSDSDGYEKLFF.

The chain links TRBV19 to TRBJ2-1, with D uncertain. The length of the CDR3 is 15 residues. Looked up from germline, CDR1 is LNHDA and CDR2 is SQIVND (reference sequence). V gave up 4 bases and J gave up 4 bases, with 14 bases separating them. The CDR3 sequence: CASSTIILKYNEQFF. As DNA, the CDR3 is TGTGCCAGTAGTACCATAATACTTAAATACAATGAGCAGTTCTTC.

The gene calls are TRBV18 and TRBJ1-4; weak D call: TRBD1 (6 bases). CDR1 is KGHSH, CDR2 LQKENI, per germline. The CDR3 has 14 residues. The V and J ends lost 4 bases and 7 bases respectively, with 13 bases between them. CDR3 sequence (DNA): TGTGCCAGCTCACGGCAGGGACATGGTGAAAAACTGTTTTTT. Residues: CASSRQGHGEKLFF.

This clone was seen a few times. J is TRBJ2-2 and V is TRBV6-1; D is unclear. CDR1 is MNHNS and CDR2 is SASEGT in the germline V gene. This CDR3 contains 16 residues. Trimming stripped 1 base from V and 5 bases from J, with 14 bases between. CDR3 DNA: TGTGCCAGCAGTGAAGGACCCTCCCGAGTTACCGGGGAGCTGTTTTTT. This codes for CASSEGPSRVTGELFF.

This clone was counted only a few times. CDR3 protein: CASRGDPPNTEAFF. The DNA of the CDR3 is TGTGCCAGCAGAGGCGACCCTCCTAACACTGAAGCTTTCTTT. The chain uses TRBV6-8 and TRBJ1-1; D remains unclear. Trimming pared 6 bases from V and 2 bases from J, leaving 13 bases between. The V gene's germline CDR1 is MNHGY and CDR2 SAAAGT. The CDR3 sequence is 14 residues long.

The CDR3 loop reads CASSLSRGRTMNTEAFF. DNA for the CDR3: TGTGCCAGCAGCTTATCCAGGGGAAGAACCATGAACACTGAAGCTTTCTTT. The chain carries TRBV11-3 and TRBJ1-1; D may be TRBD1 (6 bases). Germline V gives CDR1 SGHNT, CDR2 YENEEA. CDR3 size: 17 residues. Trimming stripped 2 bases from V and 0 bases from J, with 16 bases between.

This clone is termed medium-sized (0.01 to 0.1%). This rearrangement joins TRBV11-3 to TRBJ1-2; a weak D match, TRBD1 (5 bases). CDR3 length equals 15 residues. Per the germline V gene, CDR1 is SGHNT and CDR2 is YENEEA. The V end lost 5 bases, the J end lost 12 bases, and 25 bases lay between the germline ends. CDR3 DNA: TGTGCCAGCAGCCCGCTGCAAGACAGCGCACGGGGAAACACCTTC. Its translation: CASSPLQDSARGNTF.

This clone occurred a few times. The chain links TRBV9 to TRBJ2-1; TRBD1 aligns across 9 bases. The ends lost 6 bases at V and 1 base at J; junction bases unmatched: 5. The CDR3 spans 15 residues. Per germline, CDR1 SGDLS and CDR2 YYNGEE. The CDR3: CASKQTGGSYNEQFF. The DNA for the CDR3 is TGTGCCAGCAAACAGACAGGGGGTTCCTACAATGAGCAGTTCTTC.

The chain recombines TRBV1 with TRBJ2-3. TRBV1 is flagged as a pseudogene. CDR3 length equals 13 residues. The CDR3 spells CASSQEDTDTQYF. In DNA form, the CDR3 reads TGCGCCAGCAGCCAAGAGGACACAGATACGCAGTATTTT.

The chain links TRBV6-8 to TRBJ1-1; D not certain. V was trimmed by 10 bases and J by 2 bases, leaving 14 bases between them. This CDR3 is built from 13 residues. Germline-derived CDR1 and CDR2 are MNHGY and SAAAGT. The CDR3 DNA sequence: TGTGCCATCAGCCAAAAACTCAACACTGAAGCTTTCTTT. Translation gives CAISQKLNTEAFF.

This clone was found a few times. This chain links TRBV6-8 with TRBJ1-1, with 9 bases aligning to TRBD1. This CDR3 has 13 residues. Germline trimming cut 10 bases from V and 9 bases from J; bases unmatched to any gene: 12. Germline V lookup: CDR1 MNHGY, CDR2 SAAAGT. The CDR3 is CATIGQGKYKAFF. In nucleotides, the CDR3 is TGTGCCACAATAGGACAGGGGAAGTATAAAGCTTTCTTT.

V is TRBV28 and J is TRBJ2-1; possible D gene TRBD2, 6 bases. The germline gives CDR1 MDHEN, CDR2 SYDVKM. The CDR3 contains 14 residues. Trimming pared 6 bases from V and 7 bases from J, leaving 16 bases between. The DNA of the CDR3 is TGTGCCAGCAGCACGTTGGGAGGCAAGAATGAGCAGTTCTTC. Amino acid sequence: CASSTLGGKNEQFF.

The chain has TRBV30 and TRBJ1-2; tentatively, D is TRBD1 (5 bases). Germline V gene data show CDR1 as GTSNPN and CDR2 as SVGIG (reference sequence). The V and J ends lost 4 bases and 0 bases respectively, with 18 bases between them. CDR3 length: 16 amino acids. The CDR3 loop is CAWIRSMSGANYGYTF. The CDR3 region has the DNA TGTGCCTGGATCAGGTCTATGTCGGGGGCTAACTATGGCTACACCTTC.